What follows are 26 T cell receptor beta chains derived from one specimen sequenced in a study of radiation and T cells in renal cell carcinoma. Repertoires were generated with immunoSEQ multiplex PCR, while TCRdb's copy carries only in-frame clones and drops some. The sample carries roughly 150,000 clones, roughly 87% recorded once. The sample's time point: blood 2 weeks post-SBRT. This sample's treatment: 15 Gy SBRT to primary tumor, nephrectomy 4 weeks later. This specimen consisted of blood, obtained from a patient whose treatment included radiotherapy and nephrectomy. All receptors derive from a woman between 50 and 59 years old with renal cell carcinoma.

This chain joins TRBV5-4 and TRBJ1-6, with TRBD1 identical over 9 bases. This CDR3 is 16 amino acids long. The ends lost 0 bases at V and 9 bases at J; junction bases unmatched: 7. The germline gives CDR1 SGHNT, CDR2 YYREEE (reference sequence). The CDR3 nucleotides read TGTGCCAGCAGCTTGGGGGGGACAGGGCGAGGTTCACCCCTCCACTTT. Translated: CASSLGGTGRGSPLHF.

V is TRBV6-1 and J is TRBJ1-4; D gene unclear. Germline V lookup: CDR1 MNHNS, CDR2 SASEGT. Trimming stripped 6 bases from V and 6 bases from J, with 11 bases between. This CDR3 is built from 13 residues. The CDR3 DNA reads TGTGCCAGCAGCACAGACTGGGATGAAAAACTGTTTTTT. Its translation: CASSTDWDEKLFF.

The chain recombines TRBV19 with TRBJ2-1, with TRBD2 as a possible D gene (6 bases). The length of the CDR3 is 15 residues. Germline loops: CDR1 LNHDA, CDR2 SQIVND (reference sequence). Trimming shortened V by 3 bases and J by 3 bases, and 12 bases separated the two germline ends. In DNA, the CDR3 is TGTGCCAGTAGTATGGCGGGCGGGGTCTACAATGAGCAGTTCTTC. Translating it yields CASSMAGGVYNEQFF.

The chain has TRBV5-5 and TRBJ2-5, with D maybe TRBD1 (6 bases). CDR1 and CDR2 from the germline V gene are SGHKS and YYEKEE (reference sequence). The CDR3 consists of 14 residues. V lost 0 bases, J lost 2 bases, and 8 bases lay in between. The DNA of the CDR3 is TGTGCCAGCAGCTTGGCTCAGGGGCAAGAGACCCAGTACTTC. It specifies CASSLAQGQETQYF.

A note on this clone: The same CDR3 is also encoded by other DNA sequences in this sample. The CDR3, as DNA: TGTGCCAGCAGCTTAGGGCAGGGGGGCTACGAGCAGTACTTC. Protein: CASSLGQGGYEQYF. The V and J genes are TRBV7-6 and TRBJ2-7, with a possible D match to TRBD1 (7 bases). From germline, CDR1 is SGHVS and CDR2 FNYEAQ. This CDR3 comprises 14 residues. V was shortened by 1 base and J by 3 bases, with 10 bases between the two germline ends.

The rearrangement joins TRBV30 to TRBJ2-1; D remains ambiguous. Trimming removed 0 bases from V and 9 bases from J, with 9 bases in between. The CDR3 totals 12 residues. Germline V CDR1 and CDR2: GTSNPN, SVGIG (reference sequence). CDR3 coding DNA: TGTGCCTGGAGTGTAGGGCTCCGTGAGCAGTTCTTC. It encodes CAWSVGLREQFF.

V and J are TRBV7-3 and TRBJ2-1, with 13 bases aligning to TRBD2. With V trimmed by 3 bases and J by 6 bases, 5 bases remained unmatched. Germline V gives CDR1 SGHTA, CDR2 FQGTGA. The CDR3 has 16 amino acids. CDR3 in amino acids: CASSFQTSGGANEQFF. In DNA form, the CDR3 reads TGTGCCAGCAGCTTTCAAACTAGCGGGGGGGCCAATGAGCAGTTCTTC.

The chain couples TRBV11-2 to TRBJ1-5; 11 nucleotides line up with TRBD1. There are 13 residues in the CDR3. V lost 5 bases and J lost 8; bases outside the gene matches: 2. From germline, CDR1 is SGHAT and CDR2 FQNNGV. CDR3 sequence reads: CASSRDRGEPQHF. CDR3 sequence (DNA): TGTGCCAGCAGCCGGGACAGGGGGGAGCCCCAGCATTTT.

The chain has TRBV5-1 and TRBJ2-2, with D possibly being TRBD1 (5 bases). Trimming shortened V by 3 bases and J by 1 base, and 16 bases separated the two germline ends. The CDR3 loop spans 17 amino acids. Looked up from germline, CDR1 is SGHRS and CDR2 is YFSETQ. CDR3 protein: CASSSALRTMNTGELFF. For the CDR3, the DNA is TGCGCCAGCAGCTCGGCGTTAAGGACAATGAACACCGGGGAGCTGTTTTTT.

The genes are TRBV5-1 and TRBJ2-3, with TRBD1 matching over 9 bases. V lost 4 bases to trimming and J lost 6 bases; unmatched junction nucleotides: 9. CDR1 and CDR2 from the germline V gene are SGHRS and YFSETQ. This CDR3 has 15 amino acids. CDR3 bases: TGCGCCAGCAGCATACAGGGGGCGATAGGGGATACGCAGTATTTT. Translating gives CASSIQGAIGDTQYF.

This chain links TRBV25-1 with TRBJ1-1; D remains unclear. Germline V CDR1 and CDR2: MGHDK, SYGVNS. The CDR3 loop spans 13 amino acids. V lost 1 base to trimming and J lost 5 bases, with 8 bases between them. The CDR3: CASSEWGNTEAFF. CDR3 nucleotide sequence: TGTGCCAGCAGTGAATGGGGTAATACTGAAGCTTTCTTT.

This clone was observed a handful of times. The V call is TRBV15, the J call TRBJ2-2, with TRBD2 matching 7 bases. V lost 3 bases to trimming and J lost 3 bases; unmatched junction nucleotides: 10. Looked up from germline, CDR1 is LNHNV and CDR2 is YYDKDF (reference sequence). The CDR3 sequence is 17 residues long. The CDR3 sequence is CATSRPRGTMDTGELFF. The CDR3 bases are TGTGCCACCAGCAGGCCGCGGGGGACTATGGACACCGGGGAGCTGTTTTTT. The full variable domain, rest sourced from reference TRBV15 and TRBJ2-2, is DAMVIQNPRYQVTQFGKPVTLSCSQTLNHNVMYWYQQKSSQAPKLLFHYYDKDFNNEADTPDNFQSRRPNTSFCFLDIRSPGLGDTAMYLCATSRPRGTMDTGELFFGEGSRLTVL.

This clone occurred a few times. V gene TRBV7-9 combines with J gene TRBJ1-1; 7 bases are a match to TRBD1. The CDR3 has 12 residues. J was trimmed by 10 bases and V by 1 base; bases with no gene match: 3. Germline V gene data show CDR1 as SEHNR and CDR2 as FQNEAQ (reference sequence). The CDR3 DNA reads as TGTGCCAGCAGCTTAGAAAACAGGGGAGCTTTCTTT. Translated, it gives CASSLENRGAFF.

The chain joins TRBV7-8 to TRBJ1-5; TRBD1 agrees at 7 bases. There are 21 residues in the CDR3. Unmatched junction bases numbered 22, after V lost 5 bases and J lost 0 bases. Germline V gene data show CDR1 as SGHVS and CDR2 as FQNEAQ. In nucleotides, the CDR3 is TGTGCCAGCAGCCCCCGTCCGTTACAGGGGACTCCTTATTTTAGCAATCAGCCCCAGCATTTT. Protein sequence: CASSPRPLQGTPYFSNQPQHF. Based on the CDR3 plus reference TRBV7-8 and TRBJ1-5, the full variable domain is GAGVSQSPRYKVAKRGQDVALRCDPISGHVSLFWYQQALGQGPEFLTYFQNEAQLDKSGLPSDRFFAERPEGSVSTLKIQRTQQEDSAVYLCASSPRPLQGTPYFSNQPQHFGDGTRLSIL.

The V gene is TRBV6-5, the J gene TRBJ1-5, with D maybe TRBD1 (5 bases). CDR1 and CDR2 (germline): MNHEY, SVGAGI. V shed 9 bases and J shed 11 bases, with 14 bases lying between them. CDR3 size: 11 residues. The CDR3 DNA reads as TGTGCCAGTGGAGGGGTGGGGTCCCAGCATTTT. Translated: CASGGVGSQHF.

DNA of the CDR3: TGCAGTGCTAGCGGTGAAGGTGAGCAGTTCTTC. Amino acid sequence: CSASGEGEQFF. This chain uses TRBV20-1 with TRBJ2-1; D call uncertain. Germline CDR1 reads DFQATT; CDR2 reads SNEGSKA (reference sequence). The CDR3 extends over 11 amino acids. With 3 bases removed from V and 9 bases from J, the gap between germline ends came to 9 bases.

The rearrangement links TRBV9 to TRBJ1-3, with D uncertain. This CDR3 is built from 13 residues. Trimming shortened V by 5 bases and J by 3 bases, and 9 bases separated the two germline ends. CDR1 is SGDLS and CDR2 is YYNGEE in the germline V gene. CDR3 sequence (DNA): TGTGCCAGCAGGGCAGATAGTGGAAACACCATATATTTT. Translation: CASRADSGNTIYF.

This rearrangement joins TRBV5-5 to TRBJ1-1, with TRBD1 identical over 7 bases. Germline trimming cut 4 bases from V and 5 bases from J; bases unmatched to any gene: 8. Germline loops: CDR1 SGHKS, CDR2 YYEKEE (reference sequence). This CDR3 is built from 14 residues. CDR3 sequence reads: CASSQSTGTTEAFF. The CDR3 DNA reads as TGTGCCAGCAGCCAATCGACAGGGACAACTGAAGCTTTCTTT.

V and J are TRBV6-1 and TRBJ2-2; 7 bases agree with TRBD1. CDR3 size: 15 residues. CDR1 MNHNS and CDR2 SASEGT come from the germline V gene. V lost 6 bases and J lost 1; bases outside the gene matches: 5. The CDR3, as DNA: TGTGCCAGCAGATACGACAGGGTGAACACCGGGGAGCTGTTTTTT. This codes for CASRYDRVNTGELFF.

The chain is built from TRBV6-1 and TRBJ2-2; tentatively, D is TRBD1 (5 bases). V lost 7 bases and J lost 2, with 11 bases in between. The CDR3 length is 14 residues. The germline V gene encodes CDR1 MNHNS and CDR2 SASEGT. This CDR3 reads CASKDNINTGELFF. CDR3 DNA sequence: TGTGCCAGCAAGGACAACATTAACACCGGGGAGCTGTTTTTT.

This clone was counted once. The chain recombines TRBV5-6 with TRBJ1-2; D might be TRBD1 (5 bases). The CDR3 length is 15 residues. Germline V gene data show CDR1 as SGHDT and CDR2 as YYEEEE. Between the trimmed V and J ends, which lost 0 bases and 2 bases, there was a span of 11 bases. The CDR3 here is CASSLEQAGNYGYTF. CDR3 nucleotides: TGTGCCAGCAGCTTGGAACAGGCGGGGAACTATGGCTACACCTTC.

The rearrangement joins TRBV5-1 to TRBJ2-1; 12 nucleotides line up with TRBD1. This CDR3 contains 15 residues. Germline CDR1 reads SGHRS; CDR2 reads YFSETQ. Unmatched junction bases numbered 5, after V lost 4 bases and J lost 6 bases. The CDR3 DNA reads TGCGCCAGCAGCGCCCGGGACAGGGGGCGCAATGAGCAGTTCTTC. Its translation: CASSARDRGRNEQFF.

CDR3 residues: CASSSQFTNEQFF. The CDR3 coding sequence is TGTGCCAGCAGCTCCCAATTCACTAATGAGCAGTTCTTC. This chain uses TRBV13 with TRBJ2-1; no clear D. Germline V CDR1 and CDR2: PRHDT, FYEKMQ (reference sequence). V gave up 4 bases and J gave up 7 bases, with 11 bases separating them. The CDR3 consists of 13 residues.

The chain links TRBV15 to TRBJ2-5, with D perhaps assigned TRBD1 or TRBD2 (5 bases each). This CDR3 region has 13 residues. Trimming took 1 base from V and 14 from J, leaving 17 bases between them. Germline CDR1 reads LNHNV; CDR2 reads YYDKDF (reference sequence). CDR3 in DNA: TGTGCCACCAGCAGAGCCTTAACCGGGACCCCATACTTC. It specifies CATSRALTGTPYF. Supplemented by reference TRBV15 and TRBJ2-5, the full variable domain reads DAMVIQNPRYQVTQFGKPVTLSCSQTLNHNVMYWYQQKSSQAPKLLFHYYDKDFNNEADTPDNFQSRRPNTSFCFLDIRSPGLGDTAMYLCATSRALTGTPYFGPGTRLLVL.

V gene TRBV18 combines with J gene TRBJ2-2; TRBD2 matches 13 bases. Trimming at V came to 6 bases and at J to 6 bases, leaving 7 bases not matched to a gene. The germline V gene has CDR1 KGHSH and CDR2 LQKENI. The CDR3 contains 16 residues. In nucleotides, the CDR3 is TGTGCCAGCTCCCTGGGACTAGCGGGACCAGCCGGGGAGCTGTTTTTT. Encoded protein: CASSLGLAGPAGELFF.

The chain carries TRBV4-1 and TRBJ2-5, with D uncertain. CDR1 MGHRA and CDR2 YSYEKL come from the germline V gene. V was shortened by 0 bases and J by 5 bases, with 10 bases between the two germline ends. The CDR3 extends over 14 amino acids. CDR3 loop: CASSQERVRETQYF. CDR3 DNA: TGCGCCAGCAGCCAAGAAAGAGTCCGGGAGACCCAGTACTTC.